These T cell receptor beta chains were read from a single sample in a study of blood T cell repertoires in COVID-19. TCRdb's copy holds only in-frame clones and misses some; the assay was immunoSEQ multiplex PCR. The table records hundreds of thousands of clones, about 89% of them present only once. The sample consisted of peripheral blood. These receptors were obtained from a woman in her forties or fifties with COVID-19, enrolled during active disease. Each CDR3 is given with its conserved first and last residue.

j_call: TRBJ2-7
v_call: TRBV5-6
cdr3_aa: CASTSVGDSSYEQYF

j_call: TRBJ1-2
v_call: TRBV30
cdr3_aa: CAWTTGNNYGYTF

j_call: TRBJ1-2
v_call: TRBV19
cdr3_aa: CASNRGTGLLGYTF

j_call: TRBJ2-2
v_call: TRBV3-1/TRBV3-2
cdr3_aa: CASSQDHLAGRNTGELFF

j_call: TRBJ2-1
v_call: TRBV6-2/TRBV6-3
cdr3_aa: CASSSTGVNEQFF

j_call: TRBJ1-4
v_call: TRBV7-2
cdr3_aa: CASSLDWAGSRGLFF

j_call: TRBJ1-2
v_call: TRBV4-1
cdr3_aa: CASSQDGAGYGYTF

j_call: TRBJ2-3
v_call: TRBV27
cdr3_aa: CASSTSRGRDTQYF

j_call: TRBJ1-2
v_call: TRBV6-5
cdr3_aa: CASSKGADYGYTF

j_call: TRBJ1-1
v_call: TRBV10-3
cdr3_aa: CAISEGGMNTEAFF

j_call: TRBJ2-4
v_call: TRBV12-3/TRBV12-4
cdr3_aa: CASSEQGKNIQYF